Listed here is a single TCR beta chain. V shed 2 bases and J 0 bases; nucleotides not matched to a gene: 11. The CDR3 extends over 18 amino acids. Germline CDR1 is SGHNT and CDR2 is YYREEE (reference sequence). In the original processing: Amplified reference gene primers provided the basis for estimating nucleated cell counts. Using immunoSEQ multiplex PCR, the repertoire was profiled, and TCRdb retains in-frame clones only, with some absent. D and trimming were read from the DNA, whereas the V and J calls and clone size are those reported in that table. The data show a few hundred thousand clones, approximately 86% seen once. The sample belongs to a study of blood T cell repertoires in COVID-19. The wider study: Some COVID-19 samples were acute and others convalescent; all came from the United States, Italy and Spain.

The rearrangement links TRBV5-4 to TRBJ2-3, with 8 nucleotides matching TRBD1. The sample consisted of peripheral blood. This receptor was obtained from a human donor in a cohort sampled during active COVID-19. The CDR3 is CASSFPGPTGESTDTQYF. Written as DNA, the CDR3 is TGTGCCAGCAGCTTTCCCGGGCCGACAGGGGAAAGCACAGATACGCAGTATTTT.